This passage covers 22 T cell receptor beta chains from one sample sequenced in a study of shared clonotypes between healthy human individuals (dated by TCRdb to about 2020). Library creation used the immunoSEQ multiplex PCR assay. TCRdb took over this immuneACCESS table, retaining in-frame rearrangements with V and J assigned. Such tables are incomplete; in checked studies, under half of the missing clones stem from an unresolved V gene, and the remainder is unexplained. The sample data list a few million clones, and approximately 93% of these were observed just once. The ten largest clonotypes hold approximately 0.4% of the sample. The sequencing input was naive CD4+ T cells from PBMCs. In light of the paper, this sample's cell subset or site label describes: CD45RA+ positively selected. The receptors come from a man aged 18 to 35 in good health. Some clones in this sample may be carry-over from other donors' samples.

The chain joins TRBV6-5 to TRBJ2-1, with 9 bases fitting TRBD2. The trim removed 2 bases at V and 13 bases at J, leaving 15 bases unmatched. The germline CDR1 and CDR2 sequences are MNHEY and SVGAGI. The CDR3 loop spans 16 amino acids. The CDR3: CASSYGSGGRASRQFF. The CDR3 region has the DNA TGTGCCAGCAGTTACGGATCAGGCGGGAGGGCCTCCCGCCAGTTCTTC.

This chain connects TRBV5-1 to TRBJ2-4, with D perhaps matching TRBD2 (5 bases). The CDR3 spans 17 residues. Trimming shortened V by 4 bases and J by 4 bases, and 21 bases separated the two germline ends. CDR1 and CDR2 from the germline V gene are SGHRS and YFSETQ. The CDR3 here is CASSDRTGRGQKNIQYF. The CDR3 DNA is TGCGCCAGCAGCGACCGGACGGGGAGAGGGCAAAAAAACATTCAGTACTTC.

The chain joins TRBV19 to TRBJ2-7, with 8 nucleotides matching TRBD1. V shed 10 bases and J 7 bases; nucleotides not matched to a gene: 12. Germline-derived CDR1 and CDR2 are LNHDA and SQIVND (reference sequence). This CDR3 region has 13 residues. CDR3 DNA: TGTGCCACCCGTATGGACAGGGCGGGGGAGCAGTACTTC. Translated, it gives CATRMDRAGEQYF. The full variable domain, in which reference TRBV19 and TRBJ2-7 provide the parts outside the CDR3, is DGGITQSPKYLFRKEGQNVTLSCEQNLNHDAMYWYRQDPGQGLRLIYYSQIVNDFQKGDIAEGYSVSREKKESFPLTVTSAQKNPTAFYLCATRMDRAGEQYFGPGTRLTVT.

This clone was seen a single time. The chain carries TRBV5-1 and TRBJ1-2, with TRBD1 identical over 7 bases. The CDR3 runs to 17 residues. V lost 4 bases, J lost 8 bases, and 20 bases stayed unmatched. CDR1 and CDR2 (germline): SGHRS, YFSETQ. The CDR3 region is CASSPRIMEGALEGYTF. In DNA, the CDR3 is TGCGCCAGCAGCCCACGTATTATGGAGGGGGCACTGGAGGGCTACACCTTC.

The CDR3 nucleotides read TGTGCCAGCTCACCAAGGACTAGCGGGAGTGGCGACTACGAGCAGTACTTC. Its protein is CASSPRTSGSGDYEQYF. The V and J genes are TRBV18 and TRBJ2-7, with 13 bases that match TRBD2. V shed 2 bases and J 3 bases; nucleotides not matched to a gene: 7. This CDR3 is built from 17 residues. CDR1 is KGHSH and CDR2 is LQKENI in the germline V gene. The full variable domain, rest sourced from reference TRBV18 and TRBJ2-7, is NAGVMQNPRHLVRRRGQEARLRCSPMKGHSHVYWYRQLPEEGLKFMVYLQKENIIDESGMPKERFSAEFPKEGPSILRIQQVVRGDSAAYFCASSPRTSGSGDYEQYFGPGTRLTVT.

The CDR3 is CASLPGGTPSNEKLFF. The DNA of the CDR3 is TGTGCCAGCCTACCTGGGGGAACCCCTTCAAATGAAAAACTGTTTTTT. The gene calls are TRBV28 and TRBJ1-4; D is possibly TRBD1 (5 bases). Germline V gene lookup returns CDR1 MDHEN and CDR2 SYDVKM. The CDR3 spans 16 residues. V lost 8 bases and J 5 bases, leaving 21 bases between the germline ends.

This rearrangement joins TRBV6-1 to TRBJ1-1, with a possible D match to TRBD1 (5 bases). The CDR3 covers 14 residues. V was shortened by 6 bases and J by 0 bases, with 11 bases between the two germline ends. Germline CDR1 is MNHNS and CDR2 is SASEGT. CDR3 in DNA: TGTGCCAGCAGAGAAAGGGGCATGAACACTGAAGCTTTCTTT. Amino acids: CASRERGMNTEAFF.

Comment on this clone: This sample includes further DNA sequences coding for the same CDR3. CDR3 DNA: TGCGCCAGCAGCTTGGAGGGCCACGAGCAGTACTTC. Translating gives CASSLEGHEQYF. The rearrangement links TRBV5-1 to TRBJ2-7, with no clear D. The V gene's germline CDR1 is SGHRS and CDR2 YFSETQ. The CDR3 runs 12 residues. V lost 0 bases and J lost 5, with 6 bases in between.

This chain uses TRBV7-9 with TRBJ2-1; D may be TRBD2 (6 bases). Germline V gives CDR1 SEHNR, CDR2 FQNEAQ (reference sequence). Between the trimmed V and J ends, which lost 5 bases and 4 bases, there was a span of 18 bases. CDR3 length: 16 residues. The CDR3 protein is CASSDGRPGNYNEQFF. The CDR3 DNA reads TGTGCCAGCAGCGATGGGAGGCCCGGGAATTACAATGAGCAGTTCTTC.

This chain links TRBV4-3 with TRBJ1-2; TRBD1 matches 8 bases. The ends lost 1 base at V and 8 bases at J; junction bases unmatched: 9. The CDR3 runs to 15 residues. Per the germline V gene, CDR1 is LGHNA and CDR2 is YSLEER. CDR3 in amino acids: CASSQVLQGAYGYTF. The CDR3 DNA reads TGCGCCAGCAGCCAAGTCCTCCAGGGGGCTTACGGCTACACCTTC.

The chain combines TRBV5-1 with TRBJ2-1; TRBD2 is a possible D gene (5 bases). V was cut by 4 bases and J by 7 bases, with 15 bases left in between. The CDR3 is 14 residues long. Germline V lookup: CDR1 SGHRS, CDR2 YFSETQ. The CDR3 nucleotides read TGCGCCAGCAGCATTACCACCGGGGAGAATGAGCAGTTCTTC. Protein sequence: CASSITTGENEQFF.

The CDR3 DNA reads TGTGCCAGCAACGTTAGAGAGAACACTGAAGCTTTCTTT. It translates to CASNVRENTEAFF. The chain employs TRBV21-1 and TRBJ1-1. TRBV21-1 is flagged as a pseudogene. CDR3 size: 13 residues.

The rearrangement links TRBV6-5 to TRBJ1-1, with 8 bases matching TRBD1. Germline CDR1 and CDR2: MNHEY and SVGAGI. The CDR3 extends over 12 amino acids. V dropped 6 bases and J dropped 10; count of bases not matched to a gene: 7. In DNA, the CDR3 is TGTGCCAGCAGCCCCCGACAGGGGCCAGCTTTCTTT. It encodes CASSPRQGPAFF.

This clone was detected only once. The chain links TRBV7-7 to TRBJ2-5; a possible D gene is TRBD2 (6 bases). Trimming removed 5 bases at V and 5 bases at J, with 15 bases between. This CDR3 is 14 amino acids long. Germline V gene sequence: CDR1 SSHAT, CDR2 FNYEAQ (reference sequence). The CDR3 is CASSPSAAGETQYF. CDR3 DNA: TGTGCCAGCAGCCCCTCGGCCGCGGGGGAGACCCAGTACTTC.

This sequence joins TRBV4-1 and TRBJ2-5; unclear D gene. Trimming pared 5 bases from V and 5 bases from J, leaving 9 bases between. The CDR3 is 12 amino acids. Germline V gene lookup returns CDR1 MGHRA and CDR2 YSYEKL. The chain's CDR3 is CASSDIMETQYF. The CDR3 nucleotides are TGCGCCAGCAGCGACATAATGGAGACCCAGTACTTC.

V usage is TRBV30 and J usage is TRBJ1-6; 9 bases are a match to TRBD1. CDR1 and CDR2 (germline): GTSNPN, SVGIG (reference sequence). The CDR3 runs to 14 residues. V was clipped by 4 bases and J by 10 bases; unmatched bases: 8. The CDR3 bases are TGTGCCTGGACCCCGGACAGGGGATGGTCACCCCTCCACTTT. It translates to CAWTPDRGWSPLHF.

The V gene is TRBV5-1, the J gene TRBJ1-1, with D uncertain. The V end was cut by 1 base, the J end by 1 base, with 11 bases between. The CDR3 contains 15 residues. The germline gives CDR1 SGHRS, CDR2 YFSETQ. The CDR3 spells CASSLNSVGNTEAFF. The CDR3 region has the DNA TGCGCCAGCAGCTTGAATTCCGTTGGGAACACTGAAGCTTTCTTT.

This chain links TRBV28 with TRBJ1-1, with unresolved D. The CDR3 covers 14 residues. Germline V CDR1 and CDR2: MDHEN, SYDVKM. V was trimmed by 7 bases and J by 0 bases, leaving 12 bases between them. CDR3 protein: CASNSGGLNTEAFF. The CDR3 coding sequence is TGTGCCAGCAACTCTGGTGGGTTGAACACTGAAGCTTTCTTT.

This chain uses TRBV5-1 with TRBJ1-1; D is possibly TRBD1 (5 bases). Germline CDR1 is SGHRS and CDR2 is YFSETQ. CDR3 length: 15 residues. The V end lost 3 bases, the J end lost 1 base, and 13 bases lay between the germline ends. CDR3 DNA: TGCGCCAGCAGCTGGGACGGGGGGAGGAACACTGAAGCTTTCTTT. This sequence encodes CASSWDGGRNTEAFF.

The genes are TRBV18 and TRBJ1-1, with TRBD1 as a possible D gene (6 bases). This CDR3 spans 16 amino acids. Germline V lookup: CDR1 KGHSH, CDR2 LQKENI. The V gene lost 0 bases and the J gene lost 4 bases, with 15 bases spanning the gap. The CDR3 reads CASSPPAGVSGTEAFF. CDR3 sequence (DNA): TGTGCCAGCTCACCACCTGCAGGGGTCTCGGGCACTGAAGCTTTCTTT.

Concerning this clone: This same CDR3 is encoded by further DNA sequences in the sample. This sequence joins TRBV5-4 and TRBJ1-2; no clear D gene. Germline CDR1 is SGHNT and CDR2 is YYREEE (reference sequence). Trimming cost V 1 base and J 0 bases, with 4 bases left between them. This CDR3 contains 13 residues. The DNA for the CDR3 is TGTGCCAGCAGCTTGACTGCTAACTATGGCTACACCTTC. This encodes CASSLTANYGYTF.

The rearrangement uses TRBV11-2 and TRBJ2-7, with no clear D. Germline CDR1 is SGHAT and CDR2 is FQNNGV. Trimming stripped 0 bases from V and 7 bases from J, with 13 bases between. The CDR3 is 14 residues long. CDR3 region: CASSLDGLKREQYF. The CDR3 DNA sequence: TGTGCCAGCAGCTTAGATGGCCTAAAGAGGGAGCAGTACTTC.